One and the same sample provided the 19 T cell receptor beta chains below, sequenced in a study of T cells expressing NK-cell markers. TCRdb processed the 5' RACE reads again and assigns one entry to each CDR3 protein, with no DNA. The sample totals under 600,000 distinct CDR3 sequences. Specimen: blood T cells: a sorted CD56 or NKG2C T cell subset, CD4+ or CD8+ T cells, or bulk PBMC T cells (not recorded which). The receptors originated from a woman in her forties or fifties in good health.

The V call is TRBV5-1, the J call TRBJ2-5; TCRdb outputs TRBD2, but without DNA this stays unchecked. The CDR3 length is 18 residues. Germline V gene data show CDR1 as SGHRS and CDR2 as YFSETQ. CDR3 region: CASSFSLAGLSTQETQYF.

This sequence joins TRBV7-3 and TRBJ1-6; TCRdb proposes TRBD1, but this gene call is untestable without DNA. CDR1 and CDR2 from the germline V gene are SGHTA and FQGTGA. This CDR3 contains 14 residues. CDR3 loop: CASSADRVGSPLHF.

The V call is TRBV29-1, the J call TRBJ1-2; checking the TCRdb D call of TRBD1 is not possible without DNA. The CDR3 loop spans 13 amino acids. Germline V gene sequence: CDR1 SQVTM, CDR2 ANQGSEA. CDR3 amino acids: CSAKRGPNYGYTF.

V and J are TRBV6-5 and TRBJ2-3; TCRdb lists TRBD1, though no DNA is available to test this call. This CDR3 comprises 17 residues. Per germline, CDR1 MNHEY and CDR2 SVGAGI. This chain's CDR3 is CASSGMGSQGSRDTQYF.

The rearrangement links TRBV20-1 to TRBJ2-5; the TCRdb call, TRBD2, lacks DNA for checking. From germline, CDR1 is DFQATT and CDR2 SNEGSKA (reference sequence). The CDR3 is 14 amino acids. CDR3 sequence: CSAREEKRQETQYF.

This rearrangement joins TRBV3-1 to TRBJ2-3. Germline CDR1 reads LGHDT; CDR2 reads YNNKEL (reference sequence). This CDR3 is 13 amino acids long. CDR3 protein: CASSPTSSDTQYF.

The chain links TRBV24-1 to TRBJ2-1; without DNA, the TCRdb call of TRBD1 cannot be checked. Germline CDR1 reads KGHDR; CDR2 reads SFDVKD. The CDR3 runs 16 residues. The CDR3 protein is CATSAEGSPGQNEQFF.

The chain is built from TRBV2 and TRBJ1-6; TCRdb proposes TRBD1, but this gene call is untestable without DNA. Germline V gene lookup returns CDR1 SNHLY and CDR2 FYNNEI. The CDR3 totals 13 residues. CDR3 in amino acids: CASNRERNSPLHF. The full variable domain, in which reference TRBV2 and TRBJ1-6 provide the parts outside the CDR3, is EPEVTQTPSHQVTQMGQEVILRCVPISNHLYFYWYRQILGQKVEFLVSFYNNEISEKSEIFDDQFSVERPDGSNFTLKIRSTKLEDSAMYFCASNRERNSPLHFGNGTRLTVT.

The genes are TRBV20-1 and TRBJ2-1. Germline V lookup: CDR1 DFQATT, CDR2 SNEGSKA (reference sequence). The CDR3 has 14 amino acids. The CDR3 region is CSAPVAGLRDEQFF.

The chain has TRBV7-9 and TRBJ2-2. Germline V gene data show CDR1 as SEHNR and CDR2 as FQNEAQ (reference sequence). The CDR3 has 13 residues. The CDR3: CASSLSETGELFF.

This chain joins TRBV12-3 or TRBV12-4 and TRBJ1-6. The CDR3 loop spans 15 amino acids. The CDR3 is CASRMAGRNNSPLHF.

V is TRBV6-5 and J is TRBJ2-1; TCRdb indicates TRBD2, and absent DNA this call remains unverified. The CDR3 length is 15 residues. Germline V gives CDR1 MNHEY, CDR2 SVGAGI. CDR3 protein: CASSYSLAEENEQFF.

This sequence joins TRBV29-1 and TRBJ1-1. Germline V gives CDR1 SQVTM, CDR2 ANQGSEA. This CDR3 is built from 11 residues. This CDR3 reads CSGRKNTEAFF.

CDR3 amino acids: CASAPLGTGNEQFF. The rearrangement links TRBV3-1 to TRBJ2-1; TCRdb picks TRBD1, but there is no DNA to check that call. Germline V gives CDR1 LGHDT, CDR2 YNNKEL (reference sequence). This CDR3 comprises 14 residues.

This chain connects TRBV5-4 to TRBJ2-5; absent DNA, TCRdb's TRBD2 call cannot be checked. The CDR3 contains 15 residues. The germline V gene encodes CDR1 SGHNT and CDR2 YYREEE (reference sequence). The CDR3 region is CAFSGLAGLQETQYF. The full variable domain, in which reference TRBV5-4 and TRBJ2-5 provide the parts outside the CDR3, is ETGVTQSPTHLIKTRGQQVTLRCSSQSGHNTVSWYQQALGQGPQFIFQYYREEENGRGNFPPRFSGLQFPNYSSELNVNALELDDSALYLCAFSGLAGLQETQYFGPGTRLLVL.

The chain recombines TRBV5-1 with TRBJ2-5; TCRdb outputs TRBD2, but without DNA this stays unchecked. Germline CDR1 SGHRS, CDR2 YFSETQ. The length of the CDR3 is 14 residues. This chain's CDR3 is CASSNSGVQETQYF.

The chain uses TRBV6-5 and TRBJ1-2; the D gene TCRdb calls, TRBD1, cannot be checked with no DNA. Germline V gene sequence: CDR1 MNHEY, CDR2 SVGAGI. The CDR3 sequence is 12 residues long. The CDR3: CASSTGAYGYPF.

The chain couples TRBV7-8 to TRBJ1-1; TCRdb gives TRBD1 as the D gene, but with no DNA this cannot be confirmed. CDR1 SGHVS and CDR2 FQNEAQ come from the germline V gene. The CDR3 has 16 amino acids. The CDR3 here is CASSFLTTGSYTEAFF.

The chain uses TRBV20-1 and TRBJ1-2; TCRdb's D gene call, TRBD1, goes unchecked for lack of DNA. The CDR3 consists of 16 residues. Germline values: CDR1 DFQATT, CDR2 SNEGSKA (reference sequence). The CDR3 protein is CSARDRAIRAGYGYTF.